The clone carrying this TCR beta chain occurred once. The germline V gene encodes CDR1 SGDLS and CDR2 YYNGEE. V gave up 4 bases and J gave up 7 bases; unmatched junction bases: 9. The CDR3 is 15 residues long. This entry comes from a study of blood T cell repertoires in COVID-19. At the level of the study: There were acute and convalescent COVID-19 samples, and they came from the United States, Italy and Spain. PBMCs, B-cell-depleted T cells, or T cells were the source of the cDNA or gDNA that made up the material.

The data were produced by immunoSEQ multiplex PCR, yet TCRdb's version contains in-frame clones alone and is incomplete. The table has 130,000 or so clones, around 80% seen once. The chain is built from TRBV9 and TRBJ1-1, with 11 bases matching TRBD1. The sequencing sample was made of PBMCs or T cells enriched from blood (not recorded which). The sequence came from a man in his forties with acute COVID-19. The CDR3 protein is CASSSPGQGVDEAFF. The CDR3 bases are TGTGCCAGCAGCTCGCCGGGACAGGGGGTGGATGAAGCTTTCTTT.